Listed here is a single T cell receptor beta chain. Its antigen is not known. This sample was taken from a study of memory CD4+ T cells and cytomegalovirus serostatus. The study, taken as a whole, reports: 67 of 164 known CMV-associated TCRbeta sequences appeared in CD4+ memory. Suggested: most of the CMV-linked TCR signature lies in CD4+ memory cells.

Trimming stripped 10 bases from V and 2 bases from J, with 15 bases between. Germline loops: CDR1 LNHDA, CDR2 SQIVND (reference sequence). This CDR3 contains 14 residues. Some clones are missing from TCRdb's copy, which holds only in-frame ones; the method was immunoSEQ multiplex PCR. Of about 60,000 clones in the sample, about 68% were seen once. The sort gate was single viable CD3+CD4+CD8-CD45RO+ cells for memory CD4+ T cells. This TCR derives from an adult in good health and CMV-seropositive. Sample: memory CD4+ T cells from blood. The genes are TRBV19 and TRBJ1-5; D is possibly TRBD1 (5 bases). The CDR3 coding sequence is TGTGCCACCGATTGGGGGGGTGGCAATCAGCCCCAGCATTTT. Amino acid sequence: CATDWGGGNQPQHF.